Shown below are 23 T cell receptor beta chains from a single sample sequenced in a study of cytomegalovirus exposure and HLA in healthy donors (dated by TCRdb to the late 2010s). The library relied on the immunoSEQ multiplex PCR assay. The multiplex PCR relied on a mix of 60 forward primers for TCR Vbeta segments and 13 reverse primers for TCR Jbeta segments. Here the immuneACCESS table is served through TCRdb, limited to in-frame sequences with V and J called. Missing clones are a known gap in these copies; in checked studies unresolved V genes cover under half, and the rest lacks a known reason. The sample has more than 95,000 clones on record, approximately 80% of them singletons. Roughly 10% of the sample goes to the ten largest clones. The sample comprised PBMCs. Receptors were obtained from a man younger than 45 in good health and CMV-seropositive.

Only a few counts were recorded for this clone. The V and J genes are TRBV4-2 and TRBJ1-2; TRBD1 matches at 8 bases. Trimming cost V 4 bases and J 6 bases; bases outside gene matches: 10. Germline V gene sequence: CDR1 LGHNA, CDR2 YNFKEQ. This CDR3 region has 15 residues. For the CDR3, the DNA is TGTGCCAGCAGCCTCGATGGGTTGACAGGGGATGGCTACACCTTC. Translation: CASSLDGLTGDGYTF.

This clone has just a few counts. Here the CDR3 reads CAWSVGAYTGELFF. CDR3 in DNA: TGTGCCTGGAGTGTTGGGGCTTACACCGGGGAGCTGTTTTTT. This rearrangement joins TRBV30 to TRBJ2-2, with a possible D match to TRBD1 (5 bases). Germline lookup yields CDR1 GTSNPN and CDR2 SVGIG (reference sequence). The CDR3 spans 14 residues. V dropped 0 bases and J dropped 3 bases, with 8 bases sitting between them.

The rearrangement links TRBV15 to TRBJ2-5, with D possibly being TRBD2 (6 bases). Germline lookup yields CDR1 LNHNV and CDR2 YYDKDF (reference sequence). This CDR3 comprises 13 residues. Deletions cut 0 bases from V and 11 bases from J, with 13 bases between. CDR3 in amino acids: CATSRDHGEEQYF. The DNA for the CDR3 is TGTGCCACCAGCAGAGATCACGGGGAGGAGCAGTACTTC. The variable domain in full, completed from reference TRBV15 and TRBJ2-5, reads DAMVIQNPRYQVTQFGKPVTLSCSQTLNHNVMYWYQQKSSQAPKLLFHYYDKDFNNEADTPDNFQSRRPNTSFCFLDIRSPGLGDTAMYLCATSRDHGEEQYFGPGTRLLVL.

The chain recombines TRBV27 with TRBJ2-1, with D maybe TRBD2 (6 bases). The ends were cut back, 5 bases at V and 0 bases at J, with 11 bases in the middle. Germline values: CDR1 MNHEY, CDR2 SMNVEV (reference sequence). The CDR3 is 15 residues long. The CDR3 region is CASSPRDSSYNEQFF. Written as DNA, the CDR3 is TGTGCCAGCAGTCCCCGGGACTCCTCCTACAATGAGCAGTTCTTC.

CDR3 bases: TGCGCCAGCTCGAGACTTACAGGGTTCAACTACGAGCAGTACTTC. It encodes CASSRLTGFNYEQYF. The rearrangement joins TRBV4-3 to TRBJ2-7, with D perhaps matching TRBD1 (6 bases). Germline V gene data show CDR1 as LGHNA and CDR2 as YSLEER. Deletions cut 8 bases from V and 3 bases from J, with 20 bases between. The CDR3 extends over 15 amino acids.

DNA of the CDR3: TGTGCCAGCAGCTTTGGGGGACAGGGAGCTGAAGCTTTCTTT. Amino acid sequence: CASSFGGQGAEAFF. J is TRBJ1-1 and V is TRBV7-9; 9 bases agree with TRBD1. The CDR3 totals 14 residues. V lost 3 bases and J lost 6; bases outside the gene matches: 5. The V gene's germline CDR1 is SEHNR and CDR2 FQNEAQ (reference sequence).

This chain joins TRBV9 and TRBJ2-7; D unresolved. V lost 3 bases, J lost 6 bases, and 13 bases lay in between. Germline V gives CDR1 SGDLS, CDR2 YYNGEE. The CDR3 extends over 13 amino acids. The DNA for the CDR3 is TGTGCCAGCAGCGCTTGGGCCCTCGGCGAGCAGTACTTC. It codes for CASSAWALGEQYF.

The count of this clone is one. CDR3 residues: CASSDRAAGANVLTF. The CDR3, as DNA: TGTGCCAGTAGCGACAGGGCAGCTGGGGCCAACGTCCTGACTTTC. The chain joins TRBV19 to TRBJ2-6, with 7 bases aligning to TRBD1. V trimming: 6 bases; J trimming: 2 bases; junction bases outside the gene matches: 4. This CDR3 comprises 15 residues. Germline-derived CDR1 and CDR2 are LNHDA and SQIVND (reference sequence).

In nucleotides, the CDR3 is TGCAGCGTCAAAGGGGGAATTAACACTGAAGCTTTCTTT. Its translation is CSVKGGINTEAFF. This rearrangement joins TRBV29-1 to TRBJ1-1; tentative D call: TRBD1 (6 bases). V was cut by 6 bases and J by 2 bases, with 13 bases left in between. Germline CDR1 SQVTM, CDR2 ANQGSEA. CDR3 length equals 13 residues. Based on the CDR3 plus reference TRBV29-1 and TRBJ1-1, the full variable domain is SAVISQKPSRDICQRGTSLTIQCQVDSQVTMMFWYRQQPGQSLTLIATANQGSEATYESGFVIDKFPISRPNLTFSTLTVSNMSPEDSSIYLCSVKGGINTEAFFGQGTRLTVV.

The J gene is TRBJ1-1, the V gene TRBV28; D gene unclear. V shed 5 bases and J shed 4 bases, with 8 bases lying between them. The CDR3 runs 12 residues. Germline loops: CDR1 MDHEN, CDR2 SYDVKM. CDR3 in amino acids: CASSEGSTEAFF. CDR3 coding DNA: TGTGCCAGCAGTGAGGGAAGCACTGAAGCTTTCTTT.

The V and J genes are TRBV29-1 and TRBJ2-3; D possibly corresponds to TRBD2 (7 bases). CDR1 is SQVTM and CDR2 is ANQGSEA in the germline V gene. This CDR3 is 15 amino acids long. V dropped 6 bases and J dropped 1 base, with 17 bases sitting between them. CDR3 in DNA: TGCAGCGTAGAGGGGGGGCAGGGTCGCACAGATACGCAGTATTTT. Amino acids: CSVEGGQGRTDTQYF.

The chain uses TRBV6-5 and TRBJ2-7; 13 nucleotides agree with TRBD2. V lost 8 bases, J lost 6 bases, and 7 bases stayed unmatched. In germline, CDR1 is MNHEY, CDR2 SVGAGI. The CDR3 length is 14 residues. The CDR3 spells CASRTSGSPSEQYF. The CDR3 DNA follows: TGTGCCAGCCGGACTAGCGGGAGTCCAAGCGAGCAGTACTTC.

This clone was detected once. V usage is TRBV27 and J usage is TRBJ1-2; D is uncertain. Germline CDR1 reads MNHEY; CDR2 reads SMNVEV (reference sequence). The V gene lost 5 bases and the J gene lost 3 bases, with 4 bases spanning the gap. This CDR3 has 11 residues. In DNA form, the CDR3 reads TGTGCCAGCAGTGACTACTATGGCTACACCTTC. Amino acid sequence: CASSDYYGYTF.

The gene calls are TRBV4-2 and TRBJ2-1, with D perhaps matching TRBD2 (5 bases). The germline V gene encodes CDR1 LGHNA and CDR2 YNFKEQ. The V and J ends lost 1 base and 0 bases respectively, with 7 bases between them. The CDR3 runs 15 residues. CDR3 region: CASSQGESSYNEQFF. The CDR3 coding sequence is TGTGCCAGCAGCCAAGGGGAGAGCTCCTACAATGAGCAGTTCTTC.

This clone was seen only once. The chain carries TRBV6-1 and TRBJ1-2; 9 bases are a match to TRBD1. V shed 6 bases, J shed 7 bases, and the junction held 18 bases outside the gene matches. The CDR3 has 17 amino acids. CDR1 MNHNS and CDR2 SASEGT come from the germline V gene. The CDR3, as DNA: TGTGCCAGCAGCGAACCACCGCCGGGACAGGGAATAGGTGGCTACACCTTC. It is translated as CASSEPPPGQGIGGYTF.

The V and J genes are TRBV7-2 and TRBJ1-2; TRBD1 matches at 7 bases. The CDR3 runs 16 residues. The germline gives CDR1 SGHTA, CDR2 FQGNSA. After removal of 2 bases from V and 4 bases from J, the junction contained 10 bases not matched to a gene. The DNA of the CDR3 is TGTGCCAGCAGCTTATTTGGGACAGAGAAATCCTATGGCTACACCTTC. Translating gives CASSLFGTEKSYGYTF.

The chain uses TRBV11-2 and TRBJ2-5; possibly TRBD1 for D (5 bases). Germline-derived CDR1 and CDR2 are SGHAT and FQNNGV. This CDR3 has 14 amino acids. V lost 1 base, J lost 3 bases, and 9 bases lay in between. CDR3 sequence (DNA): TGTGCCAGCAGCTTAGGGCAGGGTGAAGAGACCCAGTACTTC. Its translation: CASSLGQGEETQYF.

This clone occurred a few times. The J gene is TRBJ1-1, the V gene TRBV19, with TRBD1 identical over 7 bases. Germline loops: CDR1 LNHDA, CDR2 SQIVND (reference sequence). Trimming at V came to 7 bases and at J to 5 bases, leaving 22 bases not matched to a gene. This CDR3 comprises 18 residues. This CDR3 reads CASIKTGTAYSVRTEAFF. CDR3 bases: TGTGCCAGTATTAAGACCGGGACAGCCTACTCCGTGAGGACTGAAGCTTTCTTT.

The CDR3 is CASSSQGGASNEKLFF. The CDR3, as DNA: TGTGCCAGCAGCTCCCAGGGAGGGGCGTCTAATGAAAAACTGTTTTTT. The chain joins TRBV7-9 to TRBJ1-4, with a tentative D call TRBD1 (5 bases). The CDR3 extends over 16 amino acids. V lost 4 bases to trimming and J lost 3 bases, with 15 bases between them. Germline V lookup: CDR1 SEHNR, CDR2 FQNEAQ (reference sequence).

This chain links TRBV5-1 with TRBJ2-5; TRBD2 matches at 8 bases. The CDR3 sequence is 14 residues long. Unmatched junction bases numbered 5, after V lost 4 bases and J lost 3 bases. Germline V lookup: CDR1 SGHRS, CDR2 YFSETQ. The CDR3 sequence is CASSAPGLEETQYF. CDR3 nucleotide sequence: TGCGCCAGCAGCGCACCGGGACTAGAAGAGACCCAGTACTTC.

With regard to this clone: The junction shows a germline mismatch at one end, possibly a read error. This sample includes further DNA sequences coding for the same CDR3. CDR3 sequence: CAWSEEADSNQPQHF. For the CDR3, the DNA is TGTGCCTGGAGTGAGGAGGCCGATAGCAACCAGCCCCAGCATTTT. This chain connects TRBV30 to TRBJ1-5; D remains unclear. This CDR3 comprises 15 residues. The germline V gene has CDR1 GTSNPN and CDR2 SVGIG (reference sequence).

Details on this clone: The junction does not match germline at one end; this may be a read error. This chain links TRBV19 with TRBJ2-1; TRBD2 matches at 13 bases. Per germline, CDR1 LNHDA and CDR2 SQIVND (reference sequence). CDR3 length: 14 residues. The CDR3 bases are TGTGCCAGTAGTACGAGACTAGCGGGAGGTTATATAATCTTC. Translating it yields CASSTRLAGGYIIF.

This clone was found a few times. The V gene is TRBV7-9, the J gene TRBJ1-2, with D tentatively TRBD1 (6 bases). This CDR3 has 16 amino acids. The germline V gene has CDR1 SEHNR and CDR2 FQNEAQ (reference sequence). V shed 0 bases and J shed 6 bases, with 17 bases lying between them. The CDR3 protein is CASSLALLQGRNGYTF. The DNA for the CDR3 is TGTGCCAGCAGCTTAGCCTTACTACAGGGTCGGAATGGCTACACCTTC.